This T cell receptor (beta chain) is drawn from a study of blood T cell repertoires in COVID-19. Overall study context: Samples of COVID-19 (acute and convalescent) were obtained from the United States, Italy and Spain. Sources were T cells, B-cell-depleted T cells, or PBMCs; the material itself was cDNA or gDNA.

Per the original methods: Amplification of reference gene primers was used by the study to estimate nucleated cell counts. Sequencing used immunoSEQ multiplex PCR; TCRdb keeps in-frame clones, though not all of them. Clone size and the V and J calls come from that table; the DNA yielded D and trimming. The table includes 150,000 or so clones, 70% to 80% detected once. The clonotype was recovered from an elderly woman with active or convalescent COVID-19. Source material: peripheral blood.

The CDR3 DNA sequence: TGCGCCAGCAGCCAAGAATATAGTATCGGGTCATATGAGCAGTTCTTC. Translated, it gives CASSQEYSIGSYEQFF. This chain connects TRBV4-3 to TRBJ2-1; D gene unclear. Trimming pared 0 bases from V and 8 bases from J, leaving 17 bases between. The CDR3 sequence is 16 residues long. From germline, CDR1 is LGHNA and CDR2 YSLEER.